These 13 T cell receptor beta chains originate from one sample sequenced in a study of spatial heterogeneity in lung cancer. Time point indicated: blood at routine non-recurrence follow-up after resection. MiXCR, run by TCRdb on the 5' RACE reads, gives a single entry per CDR3 protein. This sample has around 27,000 distinct CDR3 sequences; about 5.3% occur once, and the top ten carry about 24%. The sample consisted of PBMCs, taken at follow-up. These receptors all come from a female donor with early-stage non-small cell lung cancer.

Ten or more counts support this clonotype. This sequence joins TRBV28 and TRBJ1-2; 7 bases are a match to TRBD1. The V segment lost 5 bases and the J segment 4 bases; nucleotides outside the gene matches: 1. CDR1 is MDHEN and CDR2 is SYDVKM in the germline V gene. This CDR3 comprises 12 residues. CDR3 protein: CASSGTVYGYTF. In DNA form, the CDR3 reads TGTGCCAGCAGTGGGACAGTCTATGGCTACACCTTC.

Notes on this clonotype: This may be a read error, as it is one base from a much larger clone. The chain joins TRBV30 to TRBJ2-3; maybe TRBD1 (6 bases). The CDR3 extends over 16 amino acids. The V end lost 5 bases, the J end lost 0 bases, and 18 bases lay between the germline ends. Germline lookup yields CDR1 GTSNPN and CDR2 SVGIG (reference sequence). The CDR3 bases are TGTGCCTGGGCGTTGTCGACAGGTTCGAGCACAGATACGCAGTATTTT. Encoded protein: CAWALSTGSSTDTQYF.

In its sample, this clonotype was seen many times. The rearrangement links TRBV20-1 to TRBJ2-5; the D is unclear. V was shortened by 6 bases and J by 3 bases, with 14 bases between the two germline ends. This CDR3 region has 13 residues. Germline V gene lookup returns CDR1 DFQATT and CDR2 SNEGSKA (reference sequence). CDR3 in amino acids: CSADFDPKETQYF. In nucleotides, the CDR3 is TGCAGTGCCGACTTCGACCCGAAAGAGACCCAGTACTTC.

This clonotype was counted many times. The chain combines TRBV28 with TRBJ1-3; no definite D call. The CDR3 length is 12 residues. V was cut by 6 bases and J by 5 bases, with 8 bases left in between. CDR1 is MDHEN and CDR2 is SYDVKM in the germline V gene. The CDR3 region is CASSPTRNTIYF. The CDR3 DNA sequence: TGTGCCAGCAGCCCAACTCGAAACACCATATATTTT.

This clonotype came up many times. This chain uses TRBV4-3 with TRBJ2-6; TRBD1 matches 12 bases. The CDR3 consists of 21 residues. Germline CDR1 and CDR2: LGHNA and YSLEER. J lost 1 base, V lost 4 bases, and 14 bases had no gene match. CDR3 nucleotide sequence: TGCGCCAGCAGCCTCAATTTGCCGGGACAGGGGGCCGGGTCTGGGGCCAACGTCCTGACTTTC. Encoded protein: CASSLNLPGQGAGSGANVLTF.

This clonotype was counted ten times or more. CDR3 in DNA: TGTGCCAGCAGCCGGGAGCAAGGCGTCTACAATGAGCAGTTCTTC. Amino acids: CASSREQGVYNEQFF. The chain joins TRBV7-8 to TRBJ2-1, with D tentatively TRBD2 (6 bases). Trimming shortened V by 5 bases and J by 3 bases, and 14 bases separated the two germline ends. The CDR3 covers 15 residues. Germline V gene sequence: CDR1 SGHVS, CDR2 FQNEAQ.

This clonotype was observed at least ten times. The chain uses TRBV6-9 and TRBJ1-2, with 9 positions matching TRBD1. V gave up 7 bases and J gave up 3 bases; unmatched junction bases: 21. This CDR3 contains 19 residues. Germline CDR1 reads MNHGY; CDR2 reads SVAAGI. Written as DNA, the CDR3 is TGTGCCAGCATCTACTTCCCGCCGGGACAGGGAAGACTAGACTATGGCTACACCTTC. Amino acid sequence: CASIYFPPGQGRLDYGYTF.

This sequence joins TRBV4-3 and TRBJ2-3; 10 bases align to TRBD2. The CDR3 sequence is 16 residues long. The J segment lost 3 bases and the V segment lost 1 base, leaving 4 bases of the junction unmatched. The V gene's germline CDR1 is LGHNA and CDR2 YSLEER. CDR3 protein: CASSQGSSGGTDTQYF. In nucleotides, the CDR3 is TGCGCCAGCAGCCAAGGGAGTAGCGGGGGGACAGATACGCAGTATTTT.

This clonotype was detected many times. This chain connects TRBV5-1 to TRBJ2-3, with D perhaps TRBD2 (7 bases). The length of the CDR3 is 15 residues. Looked up from germline, CDR1 is SGHRS and CDR2 is YFSETQ. Deletions cut 7 bases from V and 4 bases from J, with 19 bases between. The DNA of the CDR3 is TGCGCCAGCGCGTTTGGGGGGGGCCAAGCAGATACGCAGTATTTT. Encoded protein: CASAFGGGQADTQYF.

This clonotype has a count of ten or more. This chain uses TRBV28 with TRBJ1-1, with D unclear. V was clipped by 7 bases and J by 3 bases, with 6 bases between them. The CDR3 is made up of 11 amino acids. The germline V gene encodes CDR1 MDHEN and CDR2 SYDVKM. Here the CDR3 reads CASTEYTEAFF. The DNA for the CDR3 is TGTGCCAGCACCGAGTACACTGAAGCTTTCTTT.

Here the CDR3 reads CASSLRESSEQYF. In nucleotides, the CDR3 is TGTGCCAGCAGTTTACGGGAGTCGTCCGAGCAGTACTTC. This chain uses TRBV27 with TRBJ2-7; D possibly corresponds to TRBD2 (6 bases). Looked up from germline, CDR1 is MNHEY and CDR2 is SMNVEV (reference sequence). V lost 2 bases, J lost 6 bases, and 11 bases lay in between. This CDR3 spans 13 amino acids.

A word on this clonotype: A read error may explain this, as a much larger clone is one base away. This chain connects TRBV6-5 to TRBJ1-3, with D uncertain. CDR1 and CDR2 (germline): MNHEY, SVGAGI. There are 15 residues in the CDR3. V was shortened by 4 bases and J by 4 bases, with 14 bases between the two germline ends. The DNA for the CDR3 is TGTGCCAGCAGTTCCTCGGCGGCGCTGGGAAACACCATATATTTT. Encoded protein: CASSSSAALGNTIYF.

This clonotype was observed many times. The chain employs TRBV10-3 and TRBJ2-5; weak D call: TRBD1 (6 bases). The CDR3 runs 14 residues. V lost 4 bases and J 4 bases, leaving 13 bases between the germline ends. Per germline, CDR1 ENHRY and CDR2 SYGVKD. CDR3 residues: CAISARDKSETQYF. CDR3 in DNA: TGTGCCATCAGTGCCCGGGACAAGTCAGAGACCCAGTACTTC.